One sample yielded the 25 T cell receptor beta chains listed below, sequenced in a study of T cell repertoires in cytomegalovirus infection. TCRdb re-called the reads through MiXCR, storing one row per CDR3 protein. Among hundreds of thousands of distinct CDR3 sequences listed, 10% to 12% were seen once. Sequencing used PBMCs. All receptors derive from a human donor in good health (CMV status not recorded). Some clones in this sample may be carry-over from other donors' samples.

This clonotype was counted many times. This chain joins TRBV23-1 and TRBJ2-1; 12 bases match TRBD1. TRBV23-1 is marked as an open reading frame, function uncertain. This CDR3 spans 17 amino acids. J was trimmed by 2 bases and V by 6 bases; bases with no gene match: 8. This chain's CDR3 is CASSPWGTGGPYNEQFF. CDR3 coding DNA: TGCGCCAGCAGCCCCTGGGGGACAGGGGGCCCCTACAATGAGCAGTTCTTC.

The V call is TRBV5-1, the J call TRBJ2-5, with 8 positions matching TRBD1. V lost 4 bases and J lost 3; bases outside the gene matches: 11. This CDR3 comprises 16 residues. Germline loops: CDR1 SGHRS, CDR2 YFSETQ. Here the CDR3 DNA reads TGCGCCAGCAGCCCGGAAACCTGGACAGGGAAAGAGACCCAGTACTTC. Protein: CASSPETWTGKETQYF.

This clonotype was recorded at least ten times. The chain employs TRBV6-1 and TRBJ1-1; 7 bases line up with TRBD1. Germline V lookup: CDR1 MNHNS, CDR2 SASEGT. The trim removed 4 bases at V and 6 bases at J, leaving 8 bases unmatched. The CDR3 is 14 residues long. CDR3 sequence (DNA): TGTGCCAGCAGTGGTATACAGGGGATGCCTGAAGCTTTCTTT. This encodes CASSGIQGMPEAFF.

This clonotype was seen at least ten times. This chain connects TRBV7-6 to TRBJ2-3; D could derive from TRBD1 or TRBD2 (5 bases each). Germline V gene data show CDR1 as SGHVS and CDR2 as FNYEAQ. The CDR3 consists of 15 residues. V gave up 4 bases and J gave up 6 bases, with 17 bases separating them. For the CDR3, the DNA is TGTGCCAGCAGCTCTAGAGGGGAAGGGTGGGATACGCAGTATTTT. This codes for CASSSRGEGWDTQYF. Full variable domain (missing parts from reference TRBV7-6 and TRBJ2-3): GAGVSQSPRYKVTKRGQDVALRCDPISGHVSLYWYRQALGQGPEFLTYFNYEAQQDKSGLPNDRFSAERPEGSISTLTIQRTEQRDSAMYRCASSSRGEGWDTQYFGPGTRLTVL.

On this clonotype itself: Since a much larger clone is just one base distant, this may be a read error. This sequence joins TRBV28 and TRBJ1-6, with D unresolved. The germline V gene encodes CDR1 MDHEN and CDR2 SYDVKM. The CDR3 has 15 residues. The V and J ends lost 4 bases and 5 bases respectively, with 12 bases between them. The CDR3 loop is CASSSDTIDNSPLHF. The CDR3 nucleotides are TGTGCCAGCAGTTCGGATACAATCGATAATTCACCCCTCCACTTT. The variable domain in full, completed from reference TRBV28 and TRBJ1-6, reads DVKVTQSSRYLVKRTGEKVFLECVQDMDHENMFWYRQDPGLGLRLIYFSYDVKMKEKGDIPEGYSVSREKKERFSLILESASTNQTSMYLCASSSDTIDNSPLHFGNGTRLTVT.

This clonotype was seen a handful of times. The V and J genes are TRBV6-5 and TRBJ2-1; D is possibly TRBD2 (5 bases). Germline CDR1 and CDR2: MNHEY and SVGAGI. V was pared by 9 bases and J by 4 bases, with 10 bases between. The CDR3 has 12 residues. CDR3 sequence: CASGRGYNEQFF. The CDR3 coding sequence is TGTGCCAGTGGACGGGGTTACAATGAGCAGTTCTTC.

This clonotype has a handful of counts. The J gene is TRBJ2-7, the V gene TRBV15, with no clear D. This CDR3 region has 13 residues. Germline V CDR1 and CDR2: LNHNV, YYDKDF (reference sequence). V was clipped by 0 bases and J by 5 bases, with 8 bases between them. The CDR3 sequence is CATSRDDGNEQYF. CDR3 DNA: TGTGCCACCAGCAGAGATGATGGTAACGAGCAGTACTTC.

This clonotype showed up just a few times. This chain connects TRBV6-6 to TRBJ2-7, with 9 nucleotides matching TRBD2. Germline values: CDR1 MNHNY, CDR2 SVGAGI (reference sequence). CDR3 length: 18 residues. Trimming took 4 bases from V and 1 from J; bases not matched to a gene: 14. The CDR3 nucleotides read TGTGCCAGCAGTTTTCCGGAGGCAAGCGGGGGGATTTCCTACGAGCAGTACTTC. Translated, it gives CASSFPEASGGISYEQYF.

This clonotype was detected ten times or more. The rearrangement links TRBV28 to TRBJ1-6; TRBD1 matches at 10 bases. The CDR3 length is 14 residues. The V gene end was trimmed by 5 bases and the J gene end by 7 bases; junction bases not matched to a gene: 2. Germline V CDR1 and CDR2: MDHEN, SYDVKM. The CDR3 bases are TGTGCCAGCAGTGACAGGGGGCGAAATTCACCCCTCCACTTT. Protein product: CASSDRGRNSPLHF.

This clonotype was seen repeatedly, ten times or more. This chain links TRBV7-2 with TRBJ2-3; no clear D. CDR1 and CDR2 from the germline V gene are SGHTA and FQGNSA. The CDR3 totals 16 residues. V dropped 5 bases and J dropped 4 bases, with 19 bases sitting between them. The CDR3 nucleotides are TGTGCCAGCAGCCCCCGAGTACGAGAGGCGGCAGATACGCAGTATTTT. Translation gives CASSPRVREAADTQYF.

The genes are TRBV4-2 and TRBJ2-7, with TRBD1 matching over 11 bases. V was clipped by 0 bases and J by 7 bases; unmatched bases: 2. The germline gives CDR1 LGHNA, CDR2 YNFKEQ. The CDR3 consists of 14 residues. The CDR3 coding sequence is TGTGCCAGCAGCCAAGATGGGACAGGGGGAGAGCAGTACTTC. Amino acid sequence: CASSQDGTGGEQYF.

This clonotype was seen repeatedly, ten times or more. The genes are TRBV5-4 and TRBJ1-2; D is unresolved. Trimming removed 7 bases at V and 8 bases at J, with 21 bases between. CDR1 and CDR2 from the germline V gene are SGHNT and YYREEE (reference sequence). The CDR3 extends over 14 amino acids. In DNA form, the CDR3 reads TGTGCCAGCCGATCCCCCCTTAGGGCAGGCGGCTACACCTTC. Its translation is CASRSPLRAGGYTF.

This clonotype was observed at least ten times. The V and J genes are TRBV29-1 and TRBJ1-4; D might be TRBD1 (6 bases). V shed 3 bases and J shed 8 bases, with 10 bases lying between them. Germline CDR1 SQVTM, CDR2 ANQGSEA. The CDR3 sequence is 12 residues long. The CDR3 is CSVEGRGEKLFF. The CDR3 bases are TGCAGCGTTGAGGGCAGGGGAGAAAAACTGTTTTTT.

The chain combines TRBV20-1 with TRBJ1-5, with D unresolved. This CDR3 contains 14 residues. Germline assignment: CDR1 DFQATT and CDR2 SNEGSKA (reference sequence). Trimming removed 1 base from V and 4 bases from J, with 11 bases in between. The CDR3 DNA reads as TGCAGTGCTAGAGTAGGGCAGAGAAATCAGCCCCAGCATTTT. Its protein product is CSARVGQRNQPQHF.

This clonotype was detected many times. The genes are TRBV6-1 and TRBJ2-1; D unclear. CDR1 and CDR2 from the germline V gene are MNHNS and SASEGT. This CDR3 has 16 residues. Deletions cut 2 bases from V and 0 bases from J, with 11 bases between. The CDR3 DNA is TGTGCCAGCAGTGAATTCGGCAGGAGCTCCTACAATGAGCAGTTCTTC. Translated: CASSEFGRSSYNEQFF.

This clonotype has just one count. CDR3 sequence (DNA): TGTGCCAGCAGTCCAGTAGCGGGAGGTTCAGATACGCAGTATTTT. Translated, it gives CASSPVAGGSDTQYF. V and J are TRBV28 and TRBJ2-3, with 10 bases that match TRBD2. From germline, CDR1 is MDHEN and CDR2 SYDVKM. After removal of 5 bases from V and 4 bases from J, the junction contained 6 bases not matched to a gene. This CDR3 spans 15 amino acids.

V is TRBV5-4 and J is TRBJ2-5, with no clear D. The germline gives CDR1 SGHNT, CDR2 YYREEE (reference sequence). Trimming took 6 bases from V and 2 from J, leaving 11 bases between them. The CDR3 spans 13 residues. The CDR3 DNA reads TGTGCCAGCACCCGAGGCGTACAAGAGACCCAGTACTTC. This codes for CASTRGVQETQYF.

This clonotype turned up a few times. The V gene is TRBV10-3, the J gene TRBJ2-7; D may be TRBD1 or TRBD2 (5 bases each). The CDR3 totals 14 residues. The germline V gene has CDR1 ENHRY and CDR2 SYGVKD. The V end was cut by 6 bases, the J end by 0 bases, with 12 bases between. CDR3 amino acids: CAIRGETSSYEQYF. CDR3 coding DNA: TGTGCCATCAGGGGGGAGACCAGCTCCTACGAGCAGTACTTC.

This clonotype was picked up many times. The V call is TRBV7-8, the J call TRBJ1-1, with D uncertain. Germline-derived CDR1 and CDR2 are SGHVS and FQNEAQ. CDR3 size: 11 residues. V lost 6 bases and J 11 bases, leaving 13 bases between the germline ends. The CDR3: CASSSTSWAFF. In DNA form, the CDR3 reads TGTGCCAGCAGTTCGACGTCCTGGGCTTTCTTT.

This clonotype was observed a handful of times. V usage is TRBV29-1 and J usage is TRBJ1-1, with D unresolved. Trimming pared 6 bases from V and 4 bases from J, leaving 15 bases between. The CDR3 consists of 13 residues. Germline-derived CDR1 and CDR2 are SQVTM and ANQGSEA. The CDR3 DNA is TGCAGCGTCGAACGGGCGCTGGTCACTGAAGCTTTCTTT. Residues: CSVERALVTEAFF.

In this sample, this clonotype turned up many times. This chain joins TRBV29-1 and TRBJ2-2; 13 bases match TRBD2. V was clipped by 6 bases and J by 5 bases; unmatched bases: 6. This CDR3 has 15 amino acids. CDR1 and CDR2 from the germline V gene are SQVTM and ANQGSEA. The CDR3 sequence: CSVYGLAGATGELFF. The DNA for the CDR3 is TGCAGCGTCTACGGACTAGCGGGAGCAACCGGGGAGCTGTTTTTT.

Turning to this clonotype: The junction departs from germline at one end; a sequencing error may be responsible. This rearrangement joins TRBV7-9 to TRBJ2-1; the D gene is possibly TRBD1 (6 bases). The CDR3 extends over 13 amino acids. Germline values: CDR1 SEHNR, CDR2 FQNEAQ (reference sequence). The CDR3 DNA follows: TGTGTCAGCAGCTCCGGGACAAAGGAGAAGCAGTTCTTC. It yields the protein CVSSSGTKEKQFF.

This clonotype has only a few counts. The V call is TRBV29-1, the J call TRBJ1-1, with 8 positions matching TRBD1. This CDR3 contains 11 residues. The ends lost 5 bases at V and 11 bases at J; junction bases unmatched: 7. CDR1 and CDR2 (germline): SQVTM, ANQGSEA. CDR3 protein: CSVSDRAFAFF. CDR3 coding DNA: TGCAGCGTTTCGGACAGGGCGTTTGCTTTCTTT.

This clonotype was seen at least ten times. The chain carries TRBV28 and TRBJ2-1; D might be TRBD2 (6 bases). The V end was cut by 3 bases, the J end by 10 bases, with 10 bases between. The CDR3 spans 12 residues. Germline loops: CDR1 MDHEN, CDR2 SYDVKM. In DNA, the CDR3 is TGTGCCAGCAGTTTGACTAGACTAGAGCAGTTCTTC. Its translation: CASSLTRLEQFF.

V and J are TRBV11-2 and TRBJ2-7, with D uncertain. CDR1 and CDR2 (germline): SGHAT, FQNNGV. This CDR3 region has 13 residues. V gave up 4 bases and J gave up 0 bases, with 7 bases separating them. For the CDR3, the DNA is TGTGCCAGCAGCTGGAGTCGCTCCTACGAGCAGTACTTC. Translating it yields CASSWSRSYEQYF. The entire variable domain, with the rest obtained from reference TRBV11-2 and TRBJ2-7, is as follows: EAGVAQSPRYKIIEKRQSVAFWCNPISGHATLYWYQQILGQGPKLLIQFQNNGVVDDSQLPKDRFSAERLKGVDSTLKIQPAKLEDSAVYLCASSWSRSYEQYFGPGTRLTVT.